The rows below give T cell receptor beta chains drawn from one sample of a study of blood T cells in healthy people across ages. TCRdb redid the calling of the 5' RACE reads with MiXCR, one entry per CDR3 protein. The sample includes approximately 1,000,000 distinct CDR3 sequences, approximately 38% of them seen just once. Sequencing was done on a sample of blood. These receptors were obtained from a man between 18 and 35 years old in good health. CDR3s include the opening cysteine and the closing phenylalanine or tryptophan. The D gene is left open where the match is weak. The size field is filled for only some rows; it gives once, few, many or a size class.

length,D,J,V,size,CDR3,DNA
15,-,TRBJ1-2,TRBV3-1,few,CASSQSFDRNYGYTF,TGTGCCAGCAGCCAATCGTTCGACAGGAACTATGGCTACACCTTC
16,TRBD1,TRBJ1-4,TRBV12-3/TRBV12-4,-,CASSLGGQTRGEKLFF,TGTGCCAGCAGTTTAGGGGGACAGACGCGGGGTGAAAAACTGTTTTTT
13,-,TRBJ2-1,TRBV5-1,-,CASSIGTLNEQFF,TGCGCCAGCAGCATAGGGACCCTCAATGAGCAGTTCTTC
19,-,TRBJ2-2,TRBV7-4,-,CASSLGAKTSSANTGELFF,TGTGCCAGCAGCTTGGGAGCAAAAACCTCTAGCGCGAACACCGGGGAGCTGTTTTTT
14,-,TRBJ1-5,TRBV15,few,CATSPPGRSQPQHF,TGTGCCACCAGCCCTCCGGGGAGGTCTCAGCCCCAGCATTTT
14,-,TRBJ2-3,TRBV2,-,CASSVMGRGDTQYF,TGTGCCAGCAGTGTTATGGGGCGGGGAGATACGCAGTATTTT
10,-,TRBJ1-2,TRBV21-1,-,CASSKHGYTF,TGTGCCAGCAGCAAACATGGCTACACCTTC
15,-,TRBJ2-5,TRBV27,-,CASSFISTGQETQYF,TGTGCCAGCAGTTTTATTTCGACAGGCCAAGAGACCCAGTACTTC
15,-,TRBJ1-2,TRBV27,few,CASSAERGRLYGYTF,TGTGCCAGCAGTGCGGAGAGGGGCAGGCTGTATGGCTACACCTTC
14,-,TRBJ1-1,TRBV9,once,CAGSGRDPGAEAFF,TGTGCCGGCAGCGGAAGGGACCCGGGGGCTGAAGCTTTCTTT
14,-,TRBJ2-4,TRBV7-2,few,CASSLAGVENIQYF,TGTGCCAGCAGCTTAGCGGGGGTGGAAAACATTCAGTACTTC
14,TRBD1,TRBJ1-2,TRBV4-1,-,CASSQRQGDYGYTF,TGCGCCAGCAGCCAACGACAGGGAGACTATGGCTACACCTTC
13,-,TRBJ2-1,TRBV12-3/TRBV12-4,many,CASSRGGNNEQFF,TGTGCCAGCAGCCGAGGAGGGAACAATGAGCAGTTCTTC
15,-,TRBJ1-2,TRBV27,-,CASSSHGNFNYGYTF,TGTGCCAGCAGTTCCCACGGCAATTTTAACTATGGCTACACCTTC
14,-,TRBJ1-5,TRBV9,-,CAGGPSDSNQPQHF,TGTGCCGGCGGCCCGTCGGATAGCAATCAGCCCCAGCATTTT